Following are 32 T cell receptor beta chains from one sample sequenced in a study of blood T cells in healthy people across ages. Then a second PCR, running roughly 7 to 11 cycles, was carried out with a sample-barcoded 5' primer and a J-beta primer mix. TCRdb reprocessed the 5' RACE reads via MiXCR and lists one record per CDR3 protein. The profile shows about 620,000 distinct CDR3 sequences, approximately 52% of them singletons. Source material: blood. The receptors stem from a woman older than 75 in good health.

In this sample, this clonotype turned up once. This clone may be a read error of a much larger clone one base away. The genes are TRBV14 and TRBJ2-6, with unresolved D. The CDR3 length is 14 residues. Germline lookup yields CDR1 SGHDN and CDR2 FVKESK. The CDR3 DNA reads TGTGTCAGCAGCCAGAACTCTGGGGCCAACGTCCTGACTTTC. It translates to CVSSQNSGANVLTF.

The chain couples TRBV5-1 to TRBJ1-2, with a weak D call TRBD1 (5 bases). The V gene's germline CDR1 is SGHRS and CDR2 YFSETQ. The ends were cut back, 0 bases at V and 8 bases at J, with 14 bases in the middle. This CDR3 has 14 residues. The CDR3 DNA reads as TGCGCCAGCAGCTTGGCCCAGGGTGAAGGGGGCTACACCTTC. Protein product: CASSLAQGEGGYTF.

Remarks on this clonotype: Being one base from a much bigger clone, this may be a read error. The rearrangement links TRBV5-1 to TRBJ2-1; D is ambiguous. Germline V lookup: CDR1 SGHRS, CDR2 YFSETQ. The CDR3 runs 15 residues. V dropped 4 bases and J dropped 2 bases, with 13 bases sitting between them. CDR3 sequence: CASSPPPGPYNEQFF. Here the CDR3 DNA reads TGCGCCAGCAGCCCACCGCCCGGCCCCTACAATGAGCAGTTCTTC.

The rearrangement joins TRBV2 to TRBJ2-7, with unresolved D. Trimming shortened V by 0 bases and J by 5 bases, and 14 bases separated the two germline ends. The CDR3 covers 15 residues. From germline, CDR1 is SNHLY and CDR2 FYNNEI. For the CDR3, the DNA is TGTGCCAGCAGTGAAGCGTGGGCGTTCAGCCACGAGCAGTACTTC. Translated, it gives CASSEAWAFSHEQYF. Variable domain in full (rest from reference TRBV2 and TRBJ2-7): EPEVTQTPSHQVTQMGQEVILRCVPISNHLYFYWYRQILGQKVEFLVSFYNNEISEKSEIFDDQFSVERPDGSNFTLKIRSTKLEDSAMYFCASSEAWAFSHEQYFGPGTRLTVT.

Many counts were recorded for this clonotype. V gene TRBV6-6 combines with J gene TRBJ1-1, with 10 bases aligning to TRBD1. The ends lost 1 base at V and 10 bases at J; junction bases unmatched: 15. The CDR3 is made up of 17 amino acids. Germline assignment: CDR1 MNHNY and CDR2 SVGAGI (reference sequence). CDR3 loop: CASSYYSGTGAPGGAFF. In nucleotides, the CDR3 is TGTGCCAGCAGTTACTACTCCGGGACAGGGGCTCCTGGGGGAGCTTTCTTT.

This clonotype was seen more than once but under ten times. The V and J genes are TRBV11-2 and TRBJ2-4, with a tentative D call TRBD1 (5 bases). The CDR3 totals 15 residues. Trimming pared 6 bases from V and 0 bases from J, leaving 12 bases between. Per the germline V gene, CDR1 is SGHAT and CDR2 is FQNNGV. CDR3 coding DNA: TGTGCCAGCAGAACCCCCAGGGAAGCCAAAAACATTCAGTACTTC. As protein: CASRTPREAKNIQYF.

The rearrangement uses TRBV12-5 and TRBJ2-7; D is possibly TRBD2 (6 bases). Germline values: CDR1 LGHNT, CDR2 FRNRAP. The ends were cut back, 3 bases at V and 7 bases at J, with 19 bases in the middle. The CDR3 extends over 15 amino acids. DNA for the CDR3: TGTGCTAGTGGTTTCATGGAGGGACTGACGGGTGAGCAGTACTTC. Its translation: CASGFMEGLTGEQYF. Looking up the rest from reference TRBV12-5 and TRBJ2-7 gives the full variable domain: DARVTQTPRHKVTEMGQEVTMRCQPILGHNTVFWYRQTMMQGLELLAYFRNRAPLDDSGMPKDRFSAEMPDATLATLKIQPSEPRDSAVYFCASGFMEGLTGEQYFGPGTRLTVT.

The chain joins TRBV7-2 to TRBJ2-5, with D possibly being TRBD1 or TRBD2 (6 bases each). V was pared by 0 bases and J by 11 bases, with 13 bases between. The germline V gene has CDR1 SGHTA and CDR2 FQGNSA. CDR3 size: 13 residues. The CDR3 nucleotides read TGTGCCAGCAGCTTAGCGTTACAGGGAGGACAGTACTTC. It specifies CASSLALQGGQYF.

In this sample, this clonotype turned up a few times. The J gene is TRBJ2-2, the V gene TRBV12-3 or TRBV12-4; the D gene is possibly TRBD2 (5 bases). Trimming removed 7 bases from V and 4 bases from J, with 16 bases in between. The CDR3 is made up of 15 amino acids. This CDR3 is CASTQLGPGTGELFF. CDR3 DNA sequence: TGTGCCAGCACCCAACTAGGTCCGGGCACCGGGGAGCTGTTTTTT.

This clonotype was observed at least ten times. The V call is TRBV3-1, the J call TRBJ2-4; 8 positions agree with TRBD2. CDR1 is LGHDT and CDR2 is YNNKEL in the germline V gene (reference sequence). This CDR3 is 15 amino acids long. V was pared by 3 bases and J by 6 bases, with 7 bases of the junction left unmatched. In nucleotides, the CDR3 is TGTGCCAGCAGCCAGGCCCAGCGGGAGCTAAACATTCAGTACTTC. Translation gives CASSQAQRELNIQYF.

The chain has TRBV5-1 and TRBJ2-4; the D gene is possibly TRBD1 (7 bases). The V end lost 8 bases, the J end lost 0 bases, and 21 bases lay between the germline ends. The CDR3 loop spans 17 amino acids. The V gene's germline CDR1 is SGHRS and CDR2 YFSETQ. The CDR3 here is CARSIGSRGVAKNIQYF. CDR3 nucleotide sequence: TGCGCCAGAAGTATTGGGTCCAGGGGGGTAGCCAAAAACATTCAGTACTTC.

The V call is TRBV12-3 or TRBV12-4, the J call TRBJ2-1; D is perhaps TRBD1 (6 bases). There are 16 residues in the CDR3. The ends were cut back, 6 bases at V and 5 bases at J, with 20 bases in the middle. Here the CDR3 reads CASSLLGAGVHNEQFF. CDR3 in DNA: TGTGCCAGCAGCCTACTTGGGGCAGGGGTACACAATGAGCAGTTCTTC.

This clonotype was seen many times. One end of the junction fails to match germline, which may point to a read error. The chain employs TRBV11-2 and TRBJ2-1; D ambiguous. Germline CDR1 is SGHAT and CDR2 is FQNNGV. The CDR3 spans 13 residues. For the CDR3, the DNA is TGTGCCAGCAGCTTATCGACGAACAATGAGCGGTTCTTC. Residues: CASSLSTNNERFF.

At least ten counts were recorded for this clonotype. The DNA of the CDR3 is TGTGCCACCAGAATCCGACTTGGGATGAACACTGAAGCTTTCTTT. It specifies CATRIRLGMNTEAFF. The chain couples TRBV15 to TRBJ1-1; D is undetermined. Germline lookup yields CDR1 LNHNV and CDR2 YYDKDF (reference sequence). The CDR3 totals 15 residues. Trimming left V 6 bases short and J 0 bases short, with 14 bases between.

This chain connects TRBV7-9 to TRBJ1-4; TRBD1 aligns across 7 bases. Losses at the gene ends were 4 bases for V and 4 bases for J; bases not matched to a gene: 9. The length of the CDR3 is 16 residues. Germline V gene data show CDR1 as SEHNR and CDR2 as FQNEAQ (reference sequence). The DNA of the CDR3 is TGTGCCAGCAGCTCTGGAGACAGGGACTATAATGAAAAACTGTTTTTT. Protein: CASSSGDRDYNEKLFF.

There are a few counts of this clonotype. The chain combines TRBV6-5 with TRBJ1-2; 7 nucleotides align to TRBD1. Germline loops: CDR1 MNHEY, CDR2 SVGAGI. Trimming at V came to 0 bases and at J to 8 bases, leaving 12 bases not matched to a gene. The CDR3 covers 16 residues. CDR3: CASSYSRGTALSGYTF. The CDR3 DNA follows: TGTGCCAGCAGTTACTCGAGAGGGACAGCCTTGTCCGGCTACACCTTC.

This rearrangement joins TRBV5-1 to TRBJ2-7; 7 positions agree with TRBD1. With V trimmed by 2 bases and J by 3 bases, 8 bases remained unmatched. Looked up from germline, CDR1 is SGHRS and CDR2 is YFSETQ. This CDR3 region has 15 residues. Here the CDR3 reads CASSLGGQGFYEQYF. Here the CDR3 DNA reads TGCGCCAGCAGCTTAGGGGGCCAGGGATTCTACGAGCAGTACTTC.

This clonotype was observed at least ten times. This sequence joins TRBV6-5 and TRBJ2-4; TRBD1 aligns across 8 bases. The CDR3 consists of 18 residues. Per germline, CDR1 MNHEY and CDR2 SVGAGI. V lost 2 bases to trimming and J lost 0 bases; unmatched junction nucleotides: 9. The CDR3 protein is CASSYPHRGTQAKNIQYF. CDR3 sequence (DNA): TGTGCCAGCAGTTACCCCCACAGGGGGACACAAGCCAAAAACATTCAGTACTTC.

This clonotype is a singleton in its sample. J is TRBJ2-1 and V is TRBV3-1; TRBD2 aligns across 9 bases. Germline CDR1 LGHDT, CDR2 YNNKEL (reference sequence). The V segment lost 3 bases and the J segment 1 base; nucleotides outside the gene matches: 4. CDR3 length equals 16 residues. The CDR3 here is CASSHWREGSYNEQFF. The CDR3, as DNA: TGTGCCAGCAGCCATTGGCGGGAGGGGTCCTACAATGAGCAGTTCTTC.

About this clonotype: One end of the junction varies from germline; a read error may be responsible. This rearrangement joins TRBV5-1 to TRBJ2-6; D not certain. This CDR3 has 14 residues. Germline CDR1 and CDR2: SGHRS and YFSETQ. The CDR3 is CAGSLVSGANVLTF. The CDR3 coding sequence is TGCGCCGGCAGCTTAGTCTCTGGGGCCAACGTCCTGACTTTC.

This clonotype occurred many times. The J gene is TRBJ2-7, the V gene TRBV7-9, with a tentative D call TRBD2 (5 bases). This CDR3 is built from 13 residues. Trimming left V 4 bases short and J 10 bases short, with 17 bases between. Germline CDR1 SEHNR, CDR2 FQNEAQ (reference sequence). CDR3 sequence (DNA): TGTGCCAGCAGCTACGATGGAATAGGGAGCCAGTACTTC. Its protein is CASSYDGIGSQYF.

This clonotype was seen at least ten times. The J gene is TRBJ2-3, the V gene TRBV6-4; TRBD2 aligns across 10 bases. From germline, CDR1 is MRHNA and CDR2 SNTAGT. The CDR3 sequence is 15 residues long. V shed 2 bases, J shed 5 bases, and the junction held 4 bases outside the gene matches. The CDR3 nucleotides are TGTGCCAGCAGTGACGAAGCGGGAGGGATAGATACGCAGTATTTT. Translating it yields CASSDEAGGIDTQYF.

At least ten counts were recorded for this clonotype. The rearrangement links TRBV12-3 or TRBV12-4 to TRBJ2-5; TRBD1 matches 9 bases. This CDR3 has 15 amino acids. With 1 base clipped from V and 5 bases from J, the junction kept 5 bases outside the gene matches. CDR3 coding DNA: TGTGCCAGCAGTTTAGGGGACAGGGATAGCGAGACCCAGTACTTC. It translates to CASSLGDRDSETQYF.

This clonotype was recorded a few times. The CDR3 coding sequence is TGTGCCAGCAGCCAAACTCGAGCGGCAGATACGCAGTATTTT. Translated: CASSQTRAADTQYF. V usage is TRBV7-2 and J usage is TRBJ2-3; maybe TRBD2 (5 bases). The CDR3 loop spans 14 amino acids. Germline V gives CDR1 SGHTA, CDR2 FQGNSA. Trimming left V 5 bases short and J 4 bases short, with 13 bases between.

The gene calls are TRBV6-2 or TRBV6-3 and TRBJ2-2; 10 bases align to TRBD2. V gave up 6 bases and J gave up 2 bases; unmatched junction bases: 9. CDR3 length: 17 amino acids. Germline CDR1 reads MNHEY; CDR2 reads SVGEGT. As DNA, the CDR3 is TGTGCCAGCAGCCCCCTCAGCGGGAGGGCCAACACCGGGGAGCTGTTTTTT. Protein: CASSPLSGRANTGELFF.

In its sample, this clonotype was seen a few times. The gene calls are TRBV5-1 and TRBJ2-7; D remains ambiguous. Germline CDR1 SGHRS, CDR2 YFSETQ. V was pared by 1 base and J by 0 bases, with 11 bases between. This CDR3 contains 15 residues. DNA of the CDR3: TGCGCCAGCAGCTTGAGGCTCTCTAGCTCCTACGAGCAGTACTTC. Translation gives CASSLRLSSSYEQYF. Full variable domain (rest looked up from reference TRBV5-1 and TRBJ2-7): KAGVTQTPRYLIKTRGQQVTLSCSPISGHRSVSWYQQTPGQGLQFLFEYFSETQRNKGNFPGRFSGRQFSNSRSEMNVSTLELGDSALYLCASSLRLSSSYEQYFGPGTRLTVT.

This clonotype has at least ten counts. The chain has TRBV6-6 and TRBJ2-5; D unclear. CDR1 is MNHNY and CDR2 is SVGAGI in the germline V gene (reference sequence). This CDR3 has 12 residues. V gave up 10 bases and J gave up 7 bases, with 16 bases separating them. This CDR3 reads CATGPLLGTQYF. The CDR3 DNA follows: TGTGCCACCGGTCCTCTTTTAGGGACCCAGTACTTC.

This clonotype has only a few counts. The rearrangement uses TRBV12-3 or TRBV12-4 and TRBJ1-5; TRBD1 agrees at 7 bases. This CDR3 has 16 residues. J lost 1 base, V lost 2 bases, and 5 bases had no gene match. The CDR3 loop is CASSLRQGGSNQPQHF. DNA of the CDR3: TGTGCCAGCAGTTTAAGACAGGGCGGAAGCAATCAGCCCCAGCATTTT.

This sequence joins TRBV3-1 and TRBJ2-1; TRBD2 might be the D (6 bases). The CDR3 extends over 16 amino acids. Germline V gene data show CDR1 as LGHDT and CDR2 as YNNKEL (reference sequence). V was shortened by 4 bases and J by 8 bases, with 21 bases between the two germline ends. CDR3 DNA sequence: TGTGCCAGCAGCCCTAACCCGGGAAAAGGAGGGGATGAGCAGTTCTTC. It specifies CASSPNPGKGGDEQFF.

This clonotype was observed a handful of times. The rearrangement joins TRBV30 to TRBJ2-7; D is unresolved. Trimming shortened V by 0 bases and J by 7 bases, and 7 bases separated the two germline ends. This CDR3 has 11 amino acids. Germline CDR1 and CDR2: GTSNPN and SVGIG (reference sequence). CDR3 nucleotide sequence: TGTGCCTGGAGTGTAGTAAATGAGCAGTACTTC. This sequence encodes CAWSVVNEQYF.

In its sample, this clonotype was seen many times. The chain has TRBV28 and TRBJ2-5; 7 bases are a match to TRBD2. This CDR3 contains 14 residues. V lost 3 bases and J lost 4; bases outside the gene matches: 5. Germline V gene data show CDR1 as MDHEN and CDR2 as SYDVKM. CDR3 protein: CASSLGTKGETQYF. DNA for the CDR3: TGTGCCAGCAGTTTGGGGACTAAAGGAGAGACCCAGTACTTC.

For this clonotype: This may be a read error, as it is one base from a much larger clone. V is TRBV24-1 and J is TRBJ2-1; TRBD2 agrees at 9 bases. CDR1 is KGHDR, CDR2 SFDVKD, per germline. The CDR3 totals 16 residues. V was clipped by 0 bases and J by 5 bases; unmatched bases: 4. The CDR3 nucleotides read TGTGCCACCAGTGATTTGAGCGGGGGGCAAAACAATGAGCAGTTCTTC. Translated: CATSDLSGGQNNEQFF.